This T cell receptor (beta chain) was observed in a study of control samples from healthy donors and cancer patients. This CDR3 has 16 amino acids. The V gene end was trimmed by 6 bases and the J gene end by 2 bases; junction bases not matched to a gene: 11. In germline, CDR1 is LNHNV, CDR2 YYDKDF (reference sequence). Assay used: immunoSEQ multiplex PCR; TCRdb lists only in-frame clones, some missing. The sample includes some 100,000 clones, 80% to 95% seen only once; the top ten take less than 3.5%. The receptor was derived from a human donor in good health. The donor label of this sample is uncertain. The chain combines TRBV15 with TRBJ1-2, with 8 positions matching TRBD1. Sequenced: blood. The CDR3, as DNA: TGTGCCACCAGTAAACGGCGGACAGGGAACAACTATGGCTACACCTTC. This codes for CATSKRRTGNNYGYTF.